This passage covers 18 T cell receptor beta chains from one sample sequenced in a study of PD-L1 blockade in urothelial cancer (dated by TCRdb to about 2017). Preparation of the library involved the immunoSEQ multiplex PCR assay. This is the immuneACCESS table as TCRdb keeps it, with only in-frame sequences that have V and J called. A part of the clones is gone; compared with another copy, unresolved V genes explain less than half, and the rest is unexplained. The sample table records roughly 42,000 clones; approximately 77% of these occur just once. Of the sample, roughly 2.7% is held by the ten largest clones. The sample in question was PBMCs, obtained around atezolizumab (anti-PD-L1) treatment. These receptors were collected from a man aged 65 to 79 with urothelial cancer.

V usage is TRBV11-2 and J usage is TRBJ1-5, with unresolved D. Trimming pared 5 bases from V and 5 bases from J, leaving 19 bases between. Germline CDR1 SGHAT, CDR2 FQNNGV. CDR3 length equals 16 residues. The DNA of the CDR3 is TGTGCCAGCAGCCAGTTTTTCCGTCTTGTCGATCAGCCCCAGCATTTT. Its translation is CASSQFFRLVDQPQHF.

The chain couples TRBV6-5 to TRBJ2-6; maybe TRBD2 (5 bases). Deletions cut 6 bases from V and 2 bases from J, with 5 bases between. Germline CDR1 MNHEY, CDR2 SVGAGI. The length of the CDR3 is 13 residues. The chain's CDR3 is CASREAGANVLTF. As DNA, the CDR3 is TGTGCCAGCAGGGAGGCTGGGGCCAACGTCCTGACTTTC.

The V call is TRBV4-2, the J call TRBJ1-4, with TRBD1 matching 7 bases. The CDR3 runs 16 residues. V was clipped by 4 bases and J by 4 bases; unmatched bases: 9. The V gene's germline CDR1 is LGHNA and CDR2 YNFKEQ. CDR3 residues: CASSRNPGQSNEKLFF. Here the CDR3 DNA reads TGTGCCAGCAGCCGGAACCCGGGACAGAGTAATGAAAAACTGTTTTTT.

There are a few counts of this clone. This rearrangement joins TRBV5-4 to TRBJ2-7, with D unclear. Germline V CDR1 and CDR2: SGHNT, YYREEE (reference sequence). V dropped 3 bases and J dropped 2 bases, with 3 bases sitting between them. The CDR3 runs to 11 residues. In nucleotides, the CDR3 is TGTGCCAGCAGCTCCACCTACGAGCAGTACTTC. It codes for CASSSTYEQYF.

V gene TRBV4-3 combines with J gene TRBJ2-1, with 14 positions matching TRBD2. Germline V gene lookup returns CDR1 LGHNA and CDR2 YSLEER. Trimming at V came to 0 bases and at J to 5 bases, leaving 15 bases not matched to a gene. CDR3 size: 21 residues. CDR3 bases: TGCGCCAGCAGCCAAGACTGGAGTTCCGGACTAGCGGGAGGTATAGACAATGAGCAGTTCTTC. It translates to CASSQDWSSGLAGGIDNEQFF.

The CDR3, as DNA: TGTGCCAGTAGTACACCACTAGCGGGTCATCAAGAGACCCAGTACTTC. Translation gives CASSTPLAGHQETQYF. This chain links TRBV19 with TRBJ2-5, with 9 bases identical to TRBD2. Germline loops: CDR1 LNHDA, CDR2 SQIVND (reference sequence). The CDR3 is 16 residues long. Germline trimming cut 4 bases from V and 2 bases from J; bases unmatched to any gene: 8. Combining the CDR3 with reference TRBV19 and TRBJ2-5 gives the whole variable domain DGGITQSPKYLFRKEGQNVTLSCEQNLNHDAMYWYRQDPGQGLRLIYYSQIVNDFQKGDIAEGYSVSREKKESFPLTVTSAQKNPTAFYLCASSTPLAGHQETQYFGPGTRLLVL.

The gene calls are TRBV9 and TRBJ2-3; D might be TRBD1 (6 bases). V lost 3 bases and J 7 bases, leaving 12 bases between the germline ends. Germline lookup yields CDR1 SGDLS and CDR2 YYNGEE. The CDR3 consists of 13 residues. CDR3 bases: TGTGCCAGCAGCGCCCCCCAGGGGAATACGCAGTATTTT. It specifies CASSAPQGNTQYF.

This chain joins TRBV9 and TRBJ2-1, with 15 nucleotides matching TRBD2. The CDR3 covers 15 residues. V lost 0 bases, J lost 14 bases, and 6 bases stayed unmatched. Germline CDR1 reads SGDLS; CDR2 reads YYNGEE. The CDR3 sequence: CASSVEGTSGRRKFF. The CDR3 nucleotides read TGTGCCAGCAGCGTAGAAGGGACTAGCGGGAGGAGGAAGTTCTTC.

The chain employs TRBV4-2 and TRBJ1-4, with D maybe TRBD1 (5 bases). This CDR3 is built from 17 residues. Trimming shortened V by 0 bases and J by 5 bases, and 16 bases separated the two germline ends. Germline CDR1 is LGHNA and CDR2 is YNFKEQ. The CDR3 here is CASSQEGGRTHNEKLFF. CDR3 nucleotide sequence: TGTGCCAGCAGCCAAGAGGGGGGACGGACACACAATGAAAAACTGTTTTTT.

J is TRBJ2-3 and V is TRBV7-2; the match to TRBD1 covers 7 bases. The length of the CDR3 is 15 residues. Trimming at V came to 2 bases and at J to 3 bases, leaving 5 bases not matched to a gene. In germline, CDR1 is SGHTA, CDR2 FQGNSA. The CDR3 loop reads CASSLPTGSTDTQYF. The CDR3 DNA sequence: TGTGCCAGCAGCTTACCGACAGGGAGTACAGATACGCAGTATTTT.

The chain couples TRBV15 to TRBJ2-7, with D possibly being TRBD2 (5 bases). V lost 2 bases and J lost 0, with 11 bases in between. The germline V gene encodes CDR1 LNHNV and CDR2 YYDKDF (reference sequence). The CDR3 is 15 residues long. The DNA of the CDR3 is TGTGCCACCAGCAGACGAAGCGGCAGCTCCTACGAGCAGTACTTC. Its protein product is CATSRRSGSSYEQYF.

The chain joins TRBV9 to TRBJ2-7; 9 bases match TRBD1. The V gene end was trimmed by 4 bases and the J gene end by 2 bases; junction bases not matched to a gene: 4. This CDR3 is built from 14 residues. CDR1 SGDLS and CDR2 YYNGEE come from the germline V gene. The DNA of the CDR3 is TGTGCCAGCAGCCCCCGACAGGGGGCCTACGAGCAGTACTTC. Protein product: CASSPRQGAYEQYF.

V is TRBV7-3 and J is TRBJ2-1, with TRBD2 matching 8 bases. CDR1 and CDR2 (germline): SGHTA, FQGTGA. This CDR3 spans 15 amino acids. With 5 bases clipped from V and 6 bases from J, the junction kept 9 bases outside the gene matches. As DNA, the CDR3 is TGTGCCAGCAGCCCCGGGGGGGTCGGGTCCAATGAGCAGTTCTTC. It encodes CASSPGGVGSNEQFF. The full variable domain, completed using reference TRBV7-3 and TRBJ2-1, is GAGVSQTPSNKVTEKGKYVELRCDPISGHTALYWYRQSLGQGPEFLIYFQGTGAADDSGLPNDRFFAVRPEGSVSTLKIQRTERGDSAVYLCASSPGGVGSNEQFFGPGTRLTVL.

The rearrangement links TRBV10-3 to TRBJ2-2, with TRBD1 matching 9 bases. Germline V CDR1 and CDR2: ENHRY, SYGVKD. This CDR3 comprises 13 residues. V lost 7 bases and J lost 6; bases outside the gene matches: 3. CDR3 amino acids: CAINRQGAGELFF. CDR3 coding DNA: TGTGCCATCAACAGACAGGGGGCCGGGGAGCTGTTTTTT.

The CDR3 sequence: CASSLSVAQAYEQYF. The DNA of the CDR3 is TGTGCCAGCAGCTTATCGGTCGCACAGGCCTACGAGCAGTACTTC. The chain uses TRBV13 and TRBJ2-7; TRBD1 is a possible D gene (5 bases). Germline V gene lookup returns CDR1 PRHDT and CDR2 FYEKMQ (reference sequence). The CDR3 spans 15 residues. Between the trimmed V and J ends, which lost 2 bases and 2 bases, there was a span of 13 bases.

The chain is built from TRBV5-1 and TRBJ2-1; a weak D match, TRBD2 (5 bases). The CDR3 consists of 15 residues. The V end lost 4 bases, the J end lost 6 bases, and 17 bases lay between the germline ends. Germline lookup yields CDR1 SGHRS and CDR2 YFSETQ. CDR3 bases: TGCGCCAGCAGCCCCTCACTAGTTTCGGGCAATGAGCAGTTCTTC. It specifies CASSPSLVSGNEQFF.

The chain combines TRBV7-9 with TRBJ2-2; no clear D gene. The germline CDR1 and CDR2 sequences are SEHNR and FQNEAQ (reference sequence). The CDR3 loop spans 15 amino acids. V lost 2 bases and J lost 6, with 13 bases in between. Here the CDR3 DNA reads TGTGCCAGCAGCTTACACGACTCCACGGCCGGGGAGCTGTTTTTT. This gives the protein CASSLHDSTAGELFF.

The table lists this clone with a count of one. V gene TRBV11-3 combines with J gene TRBJ2-5, with D possibly matching TRBD2 (6 bases). Germline V gives CDR1 SGHNT, CDR2 YENEEA. The CDR3 has 14 residues. Between the trimmed V and J ends, which lost 3 bases and 5 bases, there was a span of 13 bases. CDR3 region: CASSFAAGRETQYF. CDR3 DNA sequence: TGTGCCAGCAGCTTCGCGGCGGGAAGGGAGACCCAGTACTTC.